This T cell receptor (beta chain) was captured by sequencing in a study of T cell repertoires in cytomegalovirus infection. Study summary: It can be stated that public TCR beta signatures indicated CMV infection as well as a matching HLA type.

From the reads, TCRdb called clonotypes with MiXCR, one entry per CDR3 protein. The data show some 440,000 distinct CDR3 sequences, approximately 32% seen once. General study points: The ex vivo response showed dominance by HLA-C-restricted CMV-specific TCR beta clonotypes.

Regarding this clonotype: What it binds is unknown. A read error may explain this, as a much larger clone is one base away.

Germline trimming cut 11 bases from V and 1 base from J; bases unmatched to any gene: 11. This CDR3 contains 14 residues. CDR1 and CDR2 from the germline V gene are SGHVS and FQNEAQ. The clonotype comes from a human donor in good health (CMV status not recorded). Some clones in this sample may be carry-over from other donors' samples. The specimen sequenced was PBMCs. The chain is built from TRBV7-8 and TRBJ2-7; 7 bases fit TRBD1. DNA of the CDR3: TGTGCCTGCTACCGGGACAGTCTTTCCTACGAGCAGTACTTC. It translates to CACYRDSLSYEQYF.